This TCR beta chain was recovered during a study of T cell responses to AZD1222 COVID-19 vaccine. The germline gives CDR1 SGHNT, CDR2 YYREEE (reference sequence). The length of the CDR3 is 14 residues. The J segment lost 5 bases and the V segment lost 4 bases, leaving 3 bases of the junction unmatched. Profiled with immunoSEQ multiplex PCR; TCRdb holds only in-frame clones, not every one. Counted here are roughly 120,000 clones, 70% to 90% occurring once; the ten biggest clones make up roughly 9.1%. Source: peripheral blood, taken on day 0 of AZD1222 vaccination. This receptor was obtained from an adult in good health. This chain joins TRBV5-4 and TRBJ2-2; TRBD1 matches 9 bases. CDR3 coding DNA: TGTGCCAGCAGCACGGGACAGGGAACCGGGGAGCTGTTTTTT. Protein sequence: CASSTGQGTGELFF.